The sequence of this T cell receptor beta chain was determined in a study of regulatory T cells in long-lasting Graves disease. This clonotype was observed at least ten times. The CDR3 is 14 amino acids. From germline, CDR1 is MNHEY and CDR2 SVGEGT. The V gene lost 0 bases and the J gene lost 3 bases, with 9 bases spanning the gap. Stated time point: newly diagnosed GD, antithyroid drugs for less than 3 months. PBMC RNA was the source of the TCR library. Doctors identified Graves' disease using the American Thyroid Association guidelines. The authors built TCR beta libraries using iRepertoire HTBI primers and Arm-PCR of CDR3 regions. TCRdb passed the multiplex PCR reads through MiXCR, listing each CDR3 protein once. Of about 540,000 distinct CDR3 sequences detected, approximately 13% appear once; the ten largest clones hold roughly 9.7%. These data were also filed under a second study, of T cells in Graves' hyperthyroidism and ophthalmopathy.

The sequenced sample was peripheral blood mononuclear cells (PBMCs), obtained at new diagnosis, from a patient treated with antithyroid drugs. The chain carries TRBV6-2 or TRBV6-3 and TRBJ2-7; D is possibly TRBD1 (5 bases). This sequence originates from a man aged 30 to 39 with Graves disease. CDR3 in DNA: TGTGCCAGCAGTTACTCCCCAGGGTACTACGAGCAGTACTTC. This encodes CASSYSPGYYEQYF.